These 8 T cell receptor beta chains were sequenced from one sample in a study of beta chain features in type 1 diabetes. Expressed TCRB transcripts were sequenced after all isolated RNA was converted to cDNA. Measured with immunoSEQ multiplex PCR; TCRdb has only the in-frame clones, and not every one. In the table there are under 550,000 clones, roughly an eighth of which are singletons. The specimen was naive CD4+ T cells from blood. These receptor sequences come from a woman between 18 and 29 years old in good health.

The chain links TRBV23-1 to TRBJ1-1; no clear D. TRBV23-1 is identified as an open reading frame with a role that is uncertain. The germline V and J ends were trimmed by 2 bases and 1 base, with 11 bases remaining between them. CDR3 size: 15 residues. The CDR3 spells CASSQGQAWNTEAFF. The CDR3 DNA reads as TGCGCCAGCAGTCAAGGCCAGGCGTGGAACACTGAAGCTTTCTTT.

This clone was seen only a few times. This chain's CDR3 is CASSLTGAYGYTF. As DNA, the CDR3 is TGTGCCAGCAGCCTCACAGGGGCCTATGGCTACACCTTC. The chain recombines TRBV7-2 with TRBJ1-2; 7 bases map to TRBD1. Germline values: CDR1 SGHTA, CDR2 FQGNSA. J lost 4 bases, V lost 5 bases, and 4 bases had no gene match. CDR3 size: 13 residues. The whole variable domain, filled in from reference TRBV7-2 and TRBJ1-2, reads GAGVSQSPSNKVTEKGKDVELRCDPISGHTALYWYRQSLGQGLEFLIYFQGNSAPDKSGLPSDRFSAERTGGSVSTLTIQRTQQEDSAVYLCASSLTGAYGYTFGSGTRLTVV.

The chain recombines TRBV7-2 with TRBJ2-2; TRBD1 is a possible D gene (5 bases). The length of the CDR3 is 13 residues. Deletions cut 5 bases from V and 3 bases from J, with 7 bases between. Germline CDR1 and CDR2: SGHTA and FQGNSA. The CDR3: CASSRQHTGELFF. CDR3 in DNA: TGTGCCAGCAGCCGACAGCACACCGGGGAGCTGTTTTTT.

The V gene is TRBV7-2, the J gene TRBJ1-5, with 9 bases identical to TRBD1. The germline CDR1 and CDR2 sequences are SGHTA and FQGNSA. The CDR3 has 13 amino acids. Germline trimming cut 8 bases from V and 7 bases from J; bases unmatched to any gene: 6. In nucleotides, the CDR3 is TGTGCCAGCGCGGGACAGGGAAACCAGCCCCAGCATTTT. It encodes CASAGQGNQPQHF.

The V and J genes are TRBV7-9 and TRBJ2-3; D remains unclear. Trimming pared 7 bases from V and 6 bases from J, leaving 11 bases between. The CDR3 consists of 12 residues. Germline lookup yields CDR1 SEHNR and CDR2 FQNEAQ (reference sequence). The CDR3 loop reads CASNTVGDTQYF. CDR3 DNA sequence: TGTGCCAGCAACACCGTGGGGGATACGCAGTATTTT.

This clone has more than one count but fewer than ten. The chain carries TRBV5-1 and TRBJ2-3, with D perhaps TRBD2 (6 bases). This CDR3 has 15 amino acids. The germline V gene has CDR1 SGHRS and CDR2 YFSETQ. The V end was cut by 6 bases, the J end by 0 bases, with 14 bases between. CDR3 loop: CASILRDSSTDTQYF. In DNA form, the CDR3 reads TGCGCCAGCATCCTCCGGGACTCAAGCACAGATACGCAGTATTTT.

This clone has more than one count but fewer than ten. V usage is TRBV7-2 and J usage is TRBJ1-6; tentatively, D is TRBD1 (5 bases). Germline V gives CDR1 SGHTA, CDR2 FQGNSA. V lost 1 base to trimming and J lost 14 bases, with 12 bases between them. CDR3 length equals 13 residues. The CDR3, as DNA: TGTGCCAGCAGCTTAGAAGGGGCAGGGACCCTCCACTTT. Protein product: CASSLEGAGTLHF.

This clone was seen more than once but under ten times. The genes are TRBV10-3 and TRBJ2-1; no firm D call. This CDR3 contains 11 residues. The V and J ends lost 5 bases and 6 bases respectively, with 5 bases between them. In germline, CDR1 is ENHRY, CDR2 SYGVKD. The CDR3 loop reads CAISQINEQFF. CDR3 bases: TGTGCCATCAGTCAAATCAATGAGCAGTTCTTC.